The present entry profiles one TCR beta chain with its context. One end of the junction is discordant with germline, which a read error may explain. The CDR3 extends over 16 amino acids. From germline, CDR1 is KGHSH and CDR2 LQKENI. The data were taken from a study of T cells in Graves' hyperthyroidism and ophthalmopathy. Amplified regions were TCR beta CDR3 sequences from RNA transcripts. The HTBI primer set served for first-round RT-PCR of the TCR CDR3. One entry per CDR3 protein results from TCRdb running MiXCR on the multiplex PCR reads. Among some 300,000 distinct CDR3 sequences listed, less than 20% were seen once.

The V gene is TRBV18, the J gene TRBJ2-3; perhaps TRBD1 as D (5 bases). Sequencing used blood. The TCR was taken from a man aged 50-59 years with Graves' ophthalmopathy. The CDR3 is CASSPISGYPTDPQYF. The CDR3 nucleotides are TGTGCCAGCTCACCGATTTCAGGGTACCCAACAGATCCGCAGTATTTT.